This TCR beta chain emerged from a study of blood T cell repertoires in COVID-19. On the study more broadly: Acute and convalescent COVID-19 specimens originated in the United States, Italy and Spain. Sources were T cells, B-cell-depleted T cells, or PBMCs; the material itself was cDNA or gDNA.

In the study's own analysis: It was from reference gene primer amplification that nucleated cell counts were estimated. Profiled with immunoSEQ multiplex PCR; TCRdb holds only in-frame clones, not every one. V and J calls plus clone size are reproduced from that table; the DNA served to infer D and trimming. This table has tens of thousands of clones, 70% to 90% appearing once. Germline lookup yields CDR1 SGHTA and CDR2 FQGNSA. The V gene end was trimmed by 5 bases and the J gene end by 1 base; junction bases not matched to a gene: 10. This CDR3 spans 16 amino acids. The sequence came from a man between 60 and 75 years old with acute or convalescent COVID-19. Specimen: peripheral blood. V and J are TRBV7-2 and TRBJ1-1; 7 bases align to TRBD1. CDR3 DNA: TGTGCCAGCAGCCCGAAAACAGGGGCCTGGAACACTGAAGCTTTCTTT. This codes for CASSPKTGAWNTEAFF.